The entry below describes one T cell receptor (beta chain). The data stem from a study of T cell changes during pregnancy in multiple sclerosis. The CDR3 covers 16 residues. Germline V CDR1 and CDR2: GTSNPN, SVGIG (reference sequence). V trimming: 0 bases; J trimming: 1 base; junction bases outside the gene matches: 6. The method was immunoSEQ multiplex PCR; TCRdb's version includes in-frame clones alone and lacks a portion of them. The sample yields some 95,000 clones, roughly 92% seen once. This material consisted of peripheral blood, taken in the first trimester of pregnancy. The chain recombines TRBV30 with TRBJ2-3; 8 bases fit TRBD2. The sequence was obtained from a female donor with multiple sclerosis, enrolled in a pregnancy study. In DNA form, the CDR3 reads TGTGCCTGGAGTGTACCACCCGGGGGGGGCACAGATACGCAGTATTTT. It translates to CAWSVPPGGGTDTQYF.